Following are 2 T cell receptor beta chains from one sample sequenced in a study of shared clonotypes between healthy human individuals. Clones were sequenced by immunoSEQ multiplex PCR, and TCRdb holds only the in-frame ones, with some missing. Among roughly 510,000 clones listed, about 80% were seen once. The sample consisted of PBMCs. The receptor source for this set is a woman aged 40 to 49 in good health. Some clones in this sample may be carry-over from other donors' samples.

The V and J genes are TRBV5-1 and TRBJ1-2; D uncertain. V lost 0 bases and J lost 2, with 8 bases in between. Germline CDR1 is SGHRS and CDR2 is YFSETQ. This CDR3 is built from 14 residues. In DNA form, the CDR3 reads TGCGCCAGCAGCTTGGTTGCGGGCAACTATGGCTACACCTTC. It specifies CASSLVAGNYGYTF.

The chain uses TRBV27 and TRBJ1-1; TRBD1 matches 11 bases. The CDR3 spans 17 residues. Looked up from germline, CDR1 is MNHEY and CDR2 is SMNVEV (reference sequence). V was clipped by 5 bases and J by 5 bases; unmatched bases: 13. CDR3 sequence reads: CASSLSGTGGRRTEAFF. The CDR3 DNA reads TGTGCCAGCAGTCTGTCCGGGACAGGGGGTAGGCGGACTGAAGCTTTCTTT.